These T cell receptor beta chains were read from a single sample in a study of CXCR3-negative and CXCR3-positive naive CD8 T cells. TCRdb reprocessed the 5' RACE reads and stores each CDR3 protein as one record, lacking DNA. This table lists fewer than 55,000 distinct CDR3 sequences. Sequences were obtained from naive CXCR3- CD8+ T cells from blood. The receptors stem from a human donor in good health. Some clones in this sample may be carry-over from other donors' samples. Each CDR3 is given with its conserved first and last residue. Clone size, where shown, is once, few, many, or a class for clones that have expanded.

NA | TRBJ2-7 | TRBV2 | CASSYRPSGNGEQYF
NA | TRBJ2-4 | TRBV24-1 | CATSEGTRVQAKNIQYF
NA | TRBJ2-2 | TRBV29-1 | CSVKTGTGELFF
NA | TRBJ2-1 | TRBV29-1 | CSVPLGLGGYNEQFF
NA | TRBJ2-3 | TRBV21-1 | CASSKRSSKRSDTQYF
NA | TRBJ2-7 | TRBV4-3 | CASSQARSASYEQYF
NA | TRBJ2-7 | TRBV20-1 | CSVGGDDYEQYF
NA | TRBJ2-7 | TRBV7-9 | CASSPRRGIEQYF
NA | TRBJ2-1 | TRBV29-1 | CSDRDRSLPNEQFF
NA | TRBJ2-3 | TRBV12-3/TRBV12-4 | CASSQGPTDTQYF
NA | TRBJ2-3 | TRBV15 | CATSRAIYRGRLPQIDGTQYF
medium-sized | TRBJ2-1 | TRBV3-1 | CASSQGGSGGNEQFF
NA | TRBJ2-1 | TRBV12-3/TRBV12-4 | CASSSPSEQFF
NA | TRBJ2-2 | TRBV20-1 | CSARDLEGWGELFF
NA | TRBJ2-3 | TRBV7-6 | CASSPTPAGGIPSTDTQYF
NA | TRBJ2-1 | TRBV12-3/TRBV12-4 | CASSWTSGSNEQFF
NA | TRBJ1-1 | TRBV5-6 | CASSFYSGRNQNTEAFF
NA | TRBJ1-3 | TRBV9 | CASSAASQGVTGNTIYF
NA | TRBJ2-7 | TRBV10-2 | CASSARWGMRNEQYF
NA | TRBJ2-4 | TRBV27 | CASSVTGIGNIQYF
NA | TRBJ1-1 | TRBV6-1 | CASSENGEENTEAFF
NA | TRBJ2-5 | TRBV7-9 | CASSLVPGYLETQYF
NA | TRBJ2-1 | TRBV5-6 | CASSTDSYNEQFF
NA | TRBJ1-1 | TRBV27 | CASSLSQGGTEAFF
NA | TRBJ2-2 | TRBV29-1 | CSVAGDTGELFF
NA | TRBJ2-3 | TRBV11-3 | CASSLGPDTQYF
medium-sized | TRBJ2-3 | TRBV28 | CASSLVGADTQYF
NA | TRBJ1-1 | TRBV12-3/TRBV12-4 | CASSLDREAFF
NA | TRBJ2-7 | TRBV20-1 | CSATLSDRDFYEQYF
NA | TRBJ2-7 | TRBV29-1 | CSVPRPGQGIGEQYF
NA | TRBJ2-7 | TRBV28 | CASSAGPQQEYF
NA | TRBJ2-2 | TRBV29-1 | CSVAVPNTGELFF
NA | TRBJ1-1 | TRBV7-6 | CASSYTENTEAFF
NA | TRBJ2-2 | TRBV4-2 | CASSQGQGGGELFF
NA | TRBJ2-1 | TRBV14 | CASSQALNEQFF
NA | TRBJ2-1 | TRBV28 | CASSPDWAIGNEQFF
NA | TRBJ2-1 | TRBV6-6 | CASSPHQGNAYNEQFF
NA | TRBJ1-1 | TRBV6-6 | CASSEIGTDTMNTEAFF
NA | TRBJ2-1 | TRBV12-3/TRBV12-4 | CASRSLAGGSNEQFF
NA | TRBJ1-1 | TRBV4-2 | CASSQGREAFF
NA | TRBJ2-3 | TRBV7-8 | CASSLGEDHTQYF
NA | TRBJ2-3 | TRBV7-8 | CASSTRTSGGSDTQYF
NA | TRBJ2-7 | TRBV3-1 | CASSQGRLGDYEQYF
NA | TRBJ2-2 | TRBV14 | CASSPDSYTGELFF
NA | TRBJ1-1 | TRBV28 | CASSPPQAEAFF
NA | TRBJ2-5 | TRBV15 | CATSRGREAGLETQYF
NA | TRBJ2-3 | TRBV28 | CASSGWALGGGGSTDTQYF
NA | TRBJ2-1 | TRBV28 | CASSFLGSDGNEQFF
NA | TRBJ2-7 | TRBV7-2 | CASSLGTGSSYEQYF
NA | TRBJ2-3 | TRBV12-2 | CASRLAIKREGVSTDTQYF